The sequence of this T cell receptor beta chain was determined in a study of cytomegalovirus exposure and HLA in healthy donors. To note about this clone: Its target is not known.

Per the germline V gene, CDR1 is SGDLS and CDR2 is YYNGEE. This CDR3 is built from 18 residues. The ends lost 0 bases at V and 0 bases at J; junction bases unmatched: 8. From the approximately 120-subject validation cohort, which was separate from the roughly 630-subject first cohort, the donors were drawn. Produced via immunoSEQ multiplex PCR; TCRdb's table is partial and in-frame only. This sample has some 170,000 clones, with roughly 89% found just once. Regarding the study as a whole: There were fewer than 200 TCR beta chains listed as cytomegalovirus-associated. For most TCR sequences rarity was the rule, although some public TCRs occurred in many donors.

The receptor comes from a woman younger than 30 in good health and CMV-seropositive. Sequencing used PBMCs. The V call is TRBV9, the J call TRBJ2-3, with 9 bases matching TRBD2. Here the CDR3 DNA reads TGTGCCAGCAGCGTAGAAGGACTAGCGTACACTAGCACAGATACGCAGTATTTT. It is translated as CASSVEGLAYTSTDTQYF.